Sequencing of this TCR beta chain was carried out in a study of PD-L1 blockade in urothelial cancer. Clones were read by immunoSEQ multiplex PCR, and TCRdb kept only the in-frame ones, dropping some. This table has approximately 110,000 clones, approximately 85% appearing once. The CDR3 loop spans 14 amino acids. V gave up 6 bases and J gave up 7 bases; unmatched junction bases: 10. Germline loops: CDR1 MNHEY, CDR2 SVGAGI. The chain couples TRBV6-5 to TRBJ1-1; TRBD1 aligns across 8 bases. Sequencing was performed on PBMCs, taken around atezolizumab (anti-PD-L1) treatment. This TCR was sampled from a man in his fifties with urothelial cancer. The CDR3 protein is CASRPDRVGGEAFF. The CDR3 region has the DNA TGTGCCAGCAGACCGGACAGGGTAGGTGGTGAAGCTTTCTTT.